One and the same sample provided the 24 T cell receptor beta chains below, sequenced in a study of cytomegalovirus exposure and HLA in healthy donors. This PCR relied on a set of 60 Vbeta primers and 13 Jbeta primers. The table came from immunoSEQ multiplex PCR; TCRdb's copy has only in-frame clones and leaves some out. Of roughly 190,000 clones in the sample, approximately 88% were seen once. The sample was PBMCs. Receptors were obtained from a woman between 50 and 59 years old in good health and CMV-seropositive.

The chain employs TRBV6-5 and TRBJ1-5; D is ambiguous. This CDR3 region has 14 residues. With 6 bases removed from V and 3 bases from J, the gap between germline ends came to 12 bases. Germline loops: CDR1 MNHEY, CDR2 SVGAGI. The CDR3 loop reads CASSSAQVNQPQHF. For the CDR3, the DNA is TGTGCCAGCAGCAGTGCGCAGGTCAATCAGCCCCAGCATTTT.

The chain combines TRBV2 with TRBJ2-7; unclear D gene. This CDR3 comprises 13 residues. Germline CDR1 reads SNHLY; CDR2 reads FYNNEI. Trimming pared 3 bases from V and 3 bases from J, leaving 9 bases between. CDR3 in amino acids: CASSEAGFYEQYF. DNA of the CDR3: TGTGCCAGCAGTGAGGCAGGATTCTACGAGCAGTACTTC.

The chain combines TRBV18 with TRBJ1-5; TRBD1 matches at 7 bases. The trim removed 5 bases at V and 4 bases at J, leaving 5 bases unmatched. The CDR3 has 14 residues. Germline values: CDR1 KGHSH, CDR2 LQKENI. In DNA, the CDR3 is TGTGCCAGCTCAGAACGACAGGGTAATCAGCCCCAGCATTTT. Its translation: CASSERQGNQPQHF.

V and J are TRBV6-6 and TRBJ2-3, with 9 bases lining up with TRBD2. This CDR3 has 14 residues. Germline V CDR1 and CDR2: MNHNY, SVGAGI (reference sequence). V shed 6 bases, J shed 1 base, and the junction held 2 bases outside the gene matches. The CDR3 sequence is CASRRLAGTDTQYF. In DNA, the CDR3 is TGTGCCAGCAGAAGACTAGCGGGCACAGATACGCAGTATTTT.

The V and J genes are TRBV4-2 and TRBJ2-2, with D tentatively TRBD2 (6 bases). Between the trimmed V and J ends, which lost 4 bases and 7 bases, there was a span of 16 bases. Germline V gives CDR1 LGHNA, CDR2 YNFKEQ. The CDR3 runs to 15 residues. The CDR3 protein is CASSPHGGEGGELFF. Here the CDR3 DNA reads TGTGCCAGCAGCCCACACGGAGGGGAAGGCGGGGAGCTGTTTTTT.

The rearrangement joins TRBV9 to TRBJ2-2; 8 bases map to TRBD2. The CDR3 is made up of 17 amino acids. Germline V gives CDR1 SGDLS, CDR2 YYNGEE. Losses at the gene ends were 4 bases for V and 5 bases for J; bases not matched to a gene: 13. For the CDR3, the DNA is TGTGCCAGCAGCCCCCTCTTTGCGGGGGGACGAACCGGGGAGCTGTTTTTT. Amino acids: CASSPLFAGGRTGELFF.

The CDR3, as DNA: TGTGCCAGCAGCCTGACAGGGGGCCGAGGTGTGACCCAGTACTTC. It yields the protein CASSLTGGRGVTQYF. The rearrangement links TRBV7-3 to TRBJ2-5, with TRBD1 matching over 10 bases. This CDR3 contains 15 residues. The V gene end was trimmed by 5 bases and the J gene end by 7 bases; junction bases not matched to a gene: 10. CDR1 and CDR2 (germline): SGHTA, FQGTGA.

This clone turned up a few times. The CDR3: CATGYYNEQFF. DNA of the CDR3: TGTGCGACAGGGTACTACAATGAGCAGTTCTTC. The chain links TRBV6-5 to TRBJ2-1, with 7 bases that match TRBD1. This CDR3 region has 11 residues. Germline V gene lookup returns CDR1 MNHEY and CDR2 SVGAGI.

V is TRBV6-5 and J is TRBJ2-1; unclear D gene. CDR3 length: 14 residues. Germline V CDR1 and CDR2: MNHEY, SVGAGI. The V and J ends lost 2 bases and 7 bases respectively, with 12 bases between them. The CDR3 bases are TGTGCCAGCAGTTACGGTCAGAACCTGAATGAGCAGTTCTTC. This encodes CASSYGQNLNEQFF.

This clone has just a few counts. This chain links TRBV29-1 with TRBJ1-2, with TRBD1 as a possible D gene (5 bases). Trimming left V 2 bases short and J 5 bases short, with 15 bases between. The CDR3 loop spans 14 amino acids. Looked up from germline, CDR1 is SQVTM and CDR2 is ANQGSEA. Written as DNA, the CDR3 is TGCAGCGTTGAAAAGGCGTCAGGGTTTTATGGCTACACCTTC. It yields the protein CSVEKASGFYGYTF.

The J gene is TRBJ1-1, the V gene TRBV19; D may be TRBD1 (6 bases). This CDR3 has 14 residues. The V end lost 5 bases, the J end lost 5 bases, and 15 bases lay between the germline ends. Germline CDR1 reads LNHDA; CDR2 reads SQIVND (reference sequence). The CDR3 reads CASSGLNRETEAFF. CDR3 bases: TGTGCCAGTAGTGGTTTGAACAGGGAAACTGAAGCTTTCTTT.

The gene calls are TRBV6-5 and TRBJ2-5; 8 positions agree with TRBD1. V lost 7 bases, J lost 5 bases, and 9 bases stayed unmatched. The CDR3 runs to 14 residues. Germline CDR1 MNHEY, CDR2 SVGAGI. The CDR3 nucleotides read TGTGCCAGCAAGACAGGGGAGCTGTGGGAGACCCAGTACTTC. Translation gives CASKTGELWETQYF.

J is TRBJ1-4 and V is TRBV7-2, with D tentatively TRBD1 (5 bases). Deletions cut 7 bases from V and 3 bases from J, with 15 bases between. Germline CDR1 reads SGHTA; CDR2 reads FQGNSA. The CDR3 loop spans 15 amino acids. CDR3 DNA sequence: TGTGCCAGCACCGCGGGGGGAGGACCTAATGAAAAACTGTTTTTT. It is translated as CASTAGGGPNEKLFF.

This chain connects TRBV5-4 to TRBJ1-1; D is perhaps TRBD1 (5 bases). V lost 6 bases, J lost 7 bases, and 16 bases lay in between. CDR3 length: 13 amino acids. CDR1 SGHNT and CDR2 YYREEE come from the germline V gene (reference sequence). CDR3 loop: CASNRRGGDEAFF. The CDR3 DNA reads as TGTGCCAGCAACCGGAGGGGAGGGGATGAAGCTTTCTTT. The full variable domain, its missing parts supplied by reference TRBV5-4 and TRBJ1-1, is ETGVTQSPTHLIKTRGQQVTLRCSSQSGHNTVSWYQQALGQGPQFIFQYYREEENGRGNFPPRFSGLQFPNYSSELNVNALELDDSALYLCASNRRGGDEAFFGQGTRLTVV.

The chain carries TRBV5-1 and TRBJ2-7, with D possibly TRBD1 on 6 matching bases. The germline gives CDR1 SGHRS, CDR2 YFSETQ. CDR3 size: 15 residues. V was pared by 0 bases and J by 3 bases, with 13 bases between. This CDR3 is CASSLDRVTSYEQYF. CDR3 in DNA: TGCGCCAGCAGCTTGGACAGGGTAACTAGCTACGAGCAGTACTTC.

V is TRBV11-1 and J is TRBJ1-2; 8 bases agree with TRBD1. Germline values: CDR1 SGHAT, CDR2 FQDESV (reference sequence). This CDR3 has 16 residues. After removal of 4 bases from V and 5 bases from J, the junction contained 12 bases not matched to a gene. The CDR3 here is CASSSSLDRAVYGYTF. The CDR3 coding sequence is TGTGCCAGCAGCTCTTCTCTGGACAGGGCGGTTTATGGCTACACCTTC.

V gene TRBV7-2 combines with J gene TRBJ2-3; D might be TRBD2 (5 bases). V shed 5 bases and J shed 5 bases, with 14 bases lying between them. CDR3 length: 14 residues. The V gene's germline CDR1 is SGHTA and CDR2 FQGNSA. Here the CDR3 DNA reads TGTGCCAGCAGCGACCGGCCGGGGAGAGATACGCAGTATTTT. Translating gives CASSDRPGRDTQYF.

In DNA form, the CDR3 reads TGTGCCAGTAGTGCCCCAGGAGGGGGCCTCTCCTACGAGCAGTACTTC. This codes for CASSAPGGGLSYEQYF. V gene TRBV19 combines with J gene TRBJ2-5; tentative D call: TRBD1 (7 bases). The closer fit of TRBJ2-7 to the DNA end suggests the J call may be wrong. The CDR3 runs 16 residues. The germline CDR1 and CDR2 sequences are LNHDA and SQIVND (reference sequence).

The V call is TRBV7-9, the J call TRBJ2-7, with D uncertain. CDR3 length: 14 residues. V gave up 2 bases and J gave up 2 bases, with 10 bases separating them. CDR1 and CDR2 (germline): SEHNR, FQNEAQ (reference sequence). CDR3 in amino acids: CASSLSAGTYEQYF. The CDR3 DNA is TGTGCCAGCAGCTTATCGGCAGGAACCTACGAGCAGTACTTC. Full variable domain (outside the CDR3, taken from reference TRBV7-9 and TRBJ2-7): DTGVSQNPRHKITKRGQNVTFRCDPISEHNRLYWYRQTLGQGPEFLTYFQNEAQLEKSRLLSDRFSAERPKGSFSTLEIQRTEQGDSAMYLCASSLSAGTYEQYFGPGTRLTVT.

This chain connects TRBV5-4 to TRBJ1-5; a weak D match, TRBD1 (6 bases). CDR1 is SGHNT and CDR2 is YYREEE in the germline V gene (reference sequence). V was trimmed by 4 bases and J by 5 bases, leaving 10 bases between them. CDR3 size: 13 residues. CDR3 nucleotides: TGTGCCAGCAGCCGGGACACAGATCAGCCCCAGCATTTT. Translated: CASSRDTDQPQHF.

The chain has TRBV19 and TRBJ2-7, with D maybe TRBD1 (5 bases). Germline CDR1 reads LNHDA; CDR2 reads SQIVND (reference sequence). The CDR3 contains 12 residues. V lost 3 bases and J lost 5, with 8 bases in between. The CDR3 loop reads CASSIPGNEQYF. CDR3 DNA sequence: TGTGCCAGTAGTATCCCAGGGAACGAGCAGTACTTC. Filled out from reference TRBV19 and TRBJ2-7, the complete variable domain reads DGGITQSPKYLFRKEGQNVTLSCEQNLNHDAMYWYRQDPGQGLRLIYYSQIVNDFQKGDIAEGYSVSREKKESFPLTVTSAQKNPTAFYLCASSIPGNEQYFGPGTRLTVT.

This rearrangement joins TRBV11-2 to TRBJ2-7; 9 nucleotides align to TRBD1. CDR1 SGHAT and CDR2 FQNNGV come from the germline V gene. The CDR3 is 15 residues long. Germline trimming cut 1 base from V and 3 bases from J; bases unmatched to any gene: 4. The CDR3 sequence is CASSLAGTGSYEQYF. The CDR3 DNA reads as TGTGCCAGCAGCTTAGCTGGGACAGGGAGCTACGAGCAGTACTTC. The entire variable domain, with the rest obtained from reference TRBV11-2 and TRBJ2-7, is as follows: EAGVAQSPRYKIIEKRQSVAFWCNPISGHATLYWYQQILGQGPKLLIQFQNNGVVDDSQLPKDRFSAERLKGVDSTLKIQPAKLEDSAVYLCASSLAGTGSYEQYFGPGTRLTVT.

This chain links TRBV28 with TRBJ2-2; 11 bases align to TRBD1. V lost 5 bases to trimming and J lost 3 bases; unmatched junction nucleotides: 2. CDR1 is MDHEN, CDR2 SYDVKM, per germline. The CDR3 is 15 residues long. The CDR3 sequence is CASSTGQGDTGELFF. The CDR3 coding sequence is TGTGCCAGCAGTACGGGACAGGGGGACACCGGGGAGCTGTTTTTT.

Worth noting for this clone: The sample carries other DNA sequences with the same CDR3. This chain links TRBV4-2 with TRBJ2-7, with 9 bases identical to TRBD1. This CDR3 spans 15 amino acids. The germline V gene has CDR1 LGHNA and CDR2 YNFKEQ. The junction had 2 bases not matched to a gene; V was cut back by 1 base and J by 1 base. The CDR3 nucleotides are TGTGCCAGCAGCCAAGGGGGACAGGGTTCCTACGAGCAGTACTTC. It specifies CASSQGGQGSYEQYF.